Listed below are T cell receptor beta chains from one sample, sequenced in a study of cytomegalovirus exposure and HLA in healthy donors. Sequencing was performed with immunoSEQ multiplex PCR; in TCRdb, only in-frame clones are kept and a portion is missing. Of about 130,000 clones in the sample, around 73% were seen once. Sequences were obtained from PBMCs. Source of these receptors: a human donor in good health. CDR3s include the opening cysteine and the closing phenylalanine or tryptophan. A D gene is named only where the DNA matches it firmly. Rows may omit the clone size; those that give it use once, few, many or a size class.

size: .
V: TRBV7-2
J: TRBJ2-5
D: .
DNA: TGTGCCAGCAGCTTAGTAGGGGGACAAGAGACCCAGTACTTC
CDR3: CASSLVGGQETQYF

size: .
V: TRBV5-4
J: TRBJ1-1
D: .
DNA: TGTGCCAGCAGCTTGGGGCGGAGCTTTAATGCTGAAGCTTTCTTT
CDR3: CASSLGRSFNAEAFF

size: few
V: TRBV5-1
J: TRBJ2-1
D: TRBD2
DNA: TGCGCCAGCAGCCCAGGGACTAGCGTTTCCTACAATGAGCAGTTCTTC
CDR3: CASSPGTSVSYNEQFF

size: once
V: TRBV21-1
J: TRBJ1-1
D: .
DNA: TGTGCCAGCAGCAAAGGGACAGGGGGGTCTTACACTGAAGCTTTCTTT
CDR3: CASSKGTGGSYTEAFF

size: .
V: TRBV21-1
J: TRBJ1-2
D: .
DNA: TGTGCCAGCAGCAAATGGCCCGTGACCGGGGACTATGGCTACACCTTC
CDR3: CASSKWPVTGDYGYTF

size: .
V: TRBV5-3
J: TRBJ1-1
D: .
DNA: TGTGCCAGAAGCGCCCCGGGACAAGGGGTCTCGAAGAACACTGAAGCTTTCTTT
CDR3: CARSAPGQGVSKNTEAFF

size: .
V: TRBV2
J: TRBJ1-1
D: TRBD1
DNA: TGTGCCAGCAGTGAAGCGAGGACAGGGGGCACTGAAGCTTTCTTT
CDR3: CASSEARTGGTEAFF

size: .
V: TRBV7-3
J: TRBJ2-1
D: .
DNA: TGTGCCAGCAGCTACAGGGTCGATGAGCAGTTCTTC
CDR3: CASSYRVDEQFF

size: few
V: TRBV7-9
J: TRBJ1-2
D: TRBD1
DNA: TGTGCCAGCAGCTTAGCTTTCGGACAGGAAGCTAACTATGGCTACACCTTC
CDR3: CASSLAFGQEANYGYTF

size: once
V: TRBV7-2
J: TRBJ1-4
D: .
DNA: TGTGCCAGCAGCTTACGATGGGAGGACGAAAAACTGTTTTTT
CDR3: CASSLRWEDEKLFF

size: few
V: TRBV4-2
J: TRBJ2-7
D: TRBD2
DNA: TGTGCCAGCAGCCAAGCCGTAGCGGGGAGTTACTACGAGCAGTACTTC
CDR3: CASSQAVAGSYYEQYF

size: .
V: TRBV7-2
J: TRBJ2-4
D: .
DNA: TGTGCCAGCAGCGTTGTGATGGGGCAGGGAAAAAACATTCAGTACTTC
CDR3: CASSVVMGQGKNIQYF

size: medium-sized
V: TRBV7-6
J: TRBJ2-5
D: TRBD1
DNA: TGTGCCAGCAGCGTGACAGGGACATATGAGACCCAGTACTTC
CDR3: CASSVTGTYETQYF

size: .
V: TRBV15
J: TRBJ1-4
D: TRBD1
DNA: TGTGCCACCAGCAGGGGACAGGGGGTTGCTGAAAAACTGTTTTTT
CDR3: CATSRGQGVAEKLFF

size: .
V: TRBV6-1
J: TRBJ2-7
D: TRBD1
DNA: TGTGCCAGCAGTGAAGCCACAGGGGGTACCTACGAGCAGTACTTC
CDR3: CASSEATGGTYEQYF

size: .
V: TRBV18
J: TRBJ2-5
D: .
DNA: TGTGCCAGCTCACTCCAAAACCAAGAGACCCAGTACTTC
CDR3: CASSLQNQETQYF

size: .
V: TRBV6-6
J: TRBJ2-2
D: TRBD2
DNA: TGTGCCAGCAGGGGGCTAGCGGGAGTAGGCGGGGAGCTGTTTTTT
CDR3: CASRGLAGVGGELFF

size: .
V: TRBV6-5
J: TRBJ1-2
D: TRBD1
DNA: TGTGCCAGCAGGAACAGGGGACAGGATGGCTACACCTTC
CDR3: CASRNRGQDGYTF

size: .
V: TRBV19
J: TRBJ2-7
D: .
DNA: TGTGCCAGTCACCCCGCGGGGATCAGCGAGCAGTACTTC
CDR3: CASHPAGISEQYF